This T cell receptor beta chain was sequenced in a study of vaccination and CD4 T cells after COVID-19. Whole-study context: Nasal swab PCR detected SARS-CoV-2 in convalescent patients; eight to ten had mild disease, one severe. Sampling after COVID took place at a median of around 110 days (range 35 to 161) following diagnosis. Collection of post-vaccine samples followed dose two by a median roughly 72 days, spanning a range of 14 to 241. General study results and limits: Spike mono-reactivity was shown by 304 of 307 vaccine-specific clones in convalescent patients.

A note on this clonotype: The antigen is not known.

Stated treatment: approximately nine-day PBMC culture with coronavirus spike peptide pools or control peptides (ViraFEST assay). Between the trimmed V and J ends, which lost 6 bases and 1 base, there was a span of 17 bases. The CDR3 runs to 15 residues. Per germline, CDR1 DFQATT and CDR2 SNEGSKA (reference sequence). The Oncomine TCR Beta short-read assay was applied to DNA of cultured CD4+ T cells. From the PCR reads, TCRdb called clonotypes with MiXCR, one entry per CDR3 protein. The table includes some 10,000 distinct CDR3 sequences, approximately 60% detected once. Input material: CD4+ T cells from blood, cultured in vitro. This TCR was recovered from a human donor who had recovered from COVID-19. The chain uses TRBV20-1 and TRBJ2-3, with D perhaps matching TRBD2 (5 bases). This CDR3 reads CSARRTVFGTDTQYF. The CDR3 nucleotides read TGCAGTGCCAGGAGGACGGTTTTTGGCACAGATACGCAGTATTTT.